The 10 T cell receptor beta chains given below trace back to one sample, sequenced in a study of cytomegalovirus exposure and HLA in healthy donors. The PCR contained 60 Vbeta and 13 Jbeta primers. Assay used: immunoSEQ multiplex PCR; TCRdb lists only in-frame clones, some missing. This sample has 150,000 or so clones, with roughly 80% found just once. What was sequenced was PBMCs. Receptors originate from a woman in her twenties or thirties in good health and CMV-seronegative.

The genes are TRBV5-8 and TRBJ1-1; 8 bases agree with TRBD1. CDR1 is SGHTS and CDR2 is YDEGEE in the germline V gene. V gave up 5 bases and J gave up 1 base; unmatched junction bases: 4. The CDR3 loop spans 14 amino acids. The CDR3 loop is CASRPQGANTEAFF. CDR3 DNA: TGTGCCAGCAGACCTCAGGGGGCGAACACTGAAGCTTTCTTT. The variable domain in full, completed from reference TRBV5-8 and TRBJ1-1, reads EAGVTQSPTHLIKTRGQQATLRCSPISGHTSVYWYQQALGLGLQFLLWYDEGEERNRGNFPPRFSGRQFPNYSSELNVNALELEDSALYLCASRPQGANTEAFFGQGTRLTVV.

This chain uses TRBV7-3 with TRBJ2-1; no firm D call. CDR1 and CDR2 (germline): SGHTA, FQGTGA. Deletions cut 1 base from V and 7 bases from J, with 8 bases between. This CDR3 spans 13 amino acids. The CDR3 loop is CASSLIAWNEQFF. The CDR3 nucleotides read TGTGCCAGCAGCTTAATAGCTTGGAATGAGCAGTTCTTC.

As for this clone: The identical CDR3 is also encoded by other nucleotide sequences in the sample. The chain couples TRBV5-1 to TRBJ1-3; D is uncertain. The germline gives CDR1 SGHRS, CDR2 YFSETQ. This CDR3 has 15 residues. The V gene lost 0 bases and the J gene lost 0 bases, with 7 bases spanning the gap. Here the CDR3 DNA reads TGCGCCAGCAGCTTGGGCGGCAGCTCTGGAAACACCATATATTTT. Protein: CASSLGGSSGNTIYF.

The rearrangement uses TRBV5-1 and TRBJ1-6; tentative D call: TRBD1 (5 bases). The CDR3 totals 16 residues. Trimming stripped 2 bases from V and 9 bases from J, with 18 bases between. Germline-derived CDR1 and CDR2 are SGHRS and YFSETQ. The DNA for the CDR3 is TGCGCCAGCAGCTTAGCAACAACCAGGGATATTTCACCCCTCCACTTT. Residues: CASSLATTRDISPLHF.

The J gene is TRBJ2-5, the V gene TRBV5-1, with 7 positions matching TRBD1. The CDR3 has 13 amino acids. With V trimmed by 4 bases and J by 1 base, 1 base remained unmatched. Germline V CDR1 and CDR2: SGHRS, YFSETQ. This CDR3 reads CASSGTAQETQYF. CDR3 nucleotides: TGCGCCAGCAGCGGGACAGCCCAAGAGACCCAGTACTTC.

This chain connects TRBV29-1 to TRBJ1-1; the D gene is possibly TRBD1 (5 bases). Trimming cost V 4 bases and J 5 bases, with 11 bases left between them. This CDR3 contains 12 residues. The germline gives CDR1 SQVTM, CDR2 ANQGSEA. This chain's CDR3 is CSVGQGRTEAFF. As DNA, the CDR3 is TGCAGCGTTGGCCAGGGTAGGACTGAAGCTTTCTTT. Full variable domain (outside the CDR3, taken from reference TRBV29-1 and TRBJ1-1): SAVISQKPSRDICQRGTSLTIQCQVDSQVTMMFWYRQQPGQSLTLIATANQGSEATYESGFVIDKFPISRPNLTFSTLTVSNMSPEDSSIYLCSVGQGRTEAFFGQGTRLTVV.

V is TRBV27 and J is TRBJ2-7; D remains ambiguous. The ends were cut back, 6 bases at V and 3 bases at J, with 18 bases in the middle. The CDR3 sequence is 15 residues long. From germline, CDR1 is MNHEY and CDR2 SMNVEV (reference sequence). The CDR3 region is CASSRTLERYYEQYF. As DNA, the CDR3 is TGTGCCAGCAGCCGAACTTTAGAACGATACTACGAGCAGTACTTC.

This clone has only one observation. The CDR3 sequence: CASSTTGTYEQYF. The CDR3, as DNA: TGCGCCAGCAGCACGACTGGCACCTACGAGCAGTACTTC. The rearrangement joins TRBV5-1 to TRBJ2-7; the D is unclear. Germline V gene lookup returns CDR1 SGHRS and CDR2 YFSETQ. V lost 4 bases and J lost 2, with 10 bases in between. CDR3 size: 13 residues.

This clone turned up a few times. J is TRBJ1-1 and V is TRBV5-1; possibly TRBD1 for D (6 bases). The CDR3 length is 15 residues. Germline CDR1 reads SGHRS; CDR2 reads YFSETQ. V lost 4 bases and J lost 3, with 16 bases in between. The DNA of the CDR3 is TGCGCCAGCAGCCCCCGGGACAATGGTGACACTGAAGCTTTCTTT. Protein sequence: CASSPRDNGDTEAFF.

The count of this clone is one. The V call is TRBV5-5, the J call TRBJ2-5; D unclear. Germline values: CDR1 SGHKS, CDR2 YYEKEE (reference sequence). V shed 2 bases and J shed 9 bases, with 11 bases lying between them. The CDR3 totals 12 residues. The CDR3 DNA follows: TGTGCCAGCAGCTTTACCGGTACGGCCCAGTACTTC. Amino acid sequence: CASSFTGTAQYF.